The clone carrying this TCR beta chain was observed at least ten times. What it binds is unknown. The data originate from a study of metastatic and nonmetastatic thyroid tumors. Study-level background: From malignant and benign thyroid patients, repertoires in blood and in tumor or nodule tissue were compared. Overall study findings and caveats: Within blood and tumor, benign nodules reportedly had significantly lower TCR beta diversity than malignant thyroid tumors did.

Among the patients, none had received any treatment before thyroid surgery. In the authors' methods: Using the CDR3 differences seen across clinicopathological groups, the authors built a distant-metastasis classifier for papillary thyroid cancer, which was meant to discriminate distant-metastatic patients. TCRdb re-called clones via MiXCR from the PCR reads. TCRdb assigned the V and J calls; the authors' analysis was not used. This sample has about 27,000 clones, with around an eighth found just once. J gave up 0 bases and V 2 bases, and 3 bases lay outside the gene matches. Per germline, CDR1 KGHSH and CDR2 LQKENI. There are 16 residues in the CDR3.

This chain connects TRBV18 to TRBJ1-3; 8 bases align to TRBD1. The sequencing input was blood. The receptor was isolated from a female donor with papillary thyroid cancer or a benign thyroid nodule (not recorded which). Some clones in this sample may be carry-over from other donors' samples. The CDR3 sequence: CASSPGTGSSGNTIYF. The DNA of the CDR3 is TGTGCCAGCTCACCAGGGACAGGAAGCTCTGGAAACACCATATATTTT.